This paragraph covers one T cell receptor beta chain sequence. Assay: immunoSEQ multiplex PCR; the TCRdb copy retains only in-frame clones and omits some. The sample has almost 200,000 clones; about 89% are singletons. This record belongs to a study of blood T cell repertoires in COVID-19. Study-wide background: T cells, B-cell-depleted T cells, or PBMCs provided the cDNA or gDNA that served as material.

The source is a young woman who had recovered from COVID-19. The sample was PBMCs or T cells enriched from blood (not recorded which).

The DNA of the CDR3 is TGTGCCAGCAGTTATGGCAGGGGGCCACTTAACTATGGCTACACCTTC. Translated, it gives CASSYGRGPLNYGYTF. The chain combines TRBV6-2 or TRBV6-3 with TRBJ1-2; 8 positions agree with TRBD1. Germline CDR1 MNHEY, CDR2 SVGEGT. The CDR3 runs 16 residues. J gave up 1 base and V 3 bases, and 7 bases lay outside the gene matches.